Listed below are T cell receptor beta chains from one sample, sequenced in a study of shared clonotypes between healthy human individuals. The repertoire was sequenced with immunoSEQ multiplex PCR; TCRdb's copy has only in-frame clones and lacks some. This sample has 2 million to 2.5 million clones; approximately 96% occur once, and the top ten carry roughly 0.13%. Sequenced: naive CD4+ T cells sorted from blood. These TCRs come from a man younger than 30 in good health. Each CDR3 is given with its conserved first and last residue.

>TRBJ1-2|TRBV9
CASSVGGGYGYTF
>TRBJ2-1|TRBV30
CASSAGRAYNEQFF
>TRBJ2-3|TRBV29-1
CSVEQRDTQYF
>TRBJ1-5|TRBV28
CASSLSLRAQHF
>TRBJ1-3|TRBV27
CASSPQWTSGNTIYF
>TRBJ2-2|TRBV6-5
CASSSRDGRSGELFF
>TRBJ2-2|TRBV29-1
CSVQGLAGHAGELFF
>TRBJ1-2|TRBV4-2
CASSQDSGGSGYTF
>TRBJ2-7|TRBV4-3
CASSQWPYVGAGIGEQYF
>TRBJ1-3|TRBV11-2
CASSLPGTAGNTIYF
>TRBJ2-5|TRBV6-1
CASSEFRVQETQYF
>TRBJ1-5|TRBV10-3
CATADRGPQPQHF
>TRBJ2-6|TRBV5-1
CASRLGTGAMVGLANVLTF
>TRBJ1-3|TRBV6-6
CASRRVGNTIYF
>TRBJ2-5|TRBV5-4
CASSLATYGETQYF
>TRBJ2-3|TRBV11-3
CASSQRQGRSTDTQYF
>TRBJ1-4|TRBV5-1
CASSIRGRDEKLFF